The 32 T cell receptor beta chains in this list originate from one sample, sequenced in a study of T cell responses to AZD1222 COVID-19 vaccine. The repertoire was sequenced with immunoSEQ multiplex PCR; TCRdb's copy has only in-frame clones and lacks some. Found here are about 100,000 clones, about 86% of them singletons; the top ten hold under 4%. The sequenced sample was peripheral blood, obtained on day 0 of AZD1222 vaccination. These receptor sequences come from an adult in good health.

The V gene is TRBV7-2, the J gene TRBJ1-5; D may be TRBD1 (6 bases). V lost 3 bases and J 2 bases, leaving 11 bases between the germline ends. This CDR3 region has 15 residues. The germline V gene has CDR1 SGHTA and CDR2 FQGNSA. The CDR3 sequence is CASSFGGAGNQPQHF. The DNA of the CDR3 is TGTGCCAGCAGCTTCGGGGGGGCCGGCAATCAGCCCCAGCATTTT.

This chain links TRBV6-5 with TRBJ1-1; 7 nucleotides line up with TRBD1. Germline lookup yields CDR1 MNHEY and CDR2 SVGAGI. CDR3 length: 16 amino acids. The junction had 7 bases not matched to a gene; V was cut back by 2 bases and J by 1 base. The CDR3 DNA reads as TGTGCCAGCAGTTACCCGCCAGGGGGAGGGAACACTGAAGCTTTCTTT. It yields the protein CASSYPPGGGNTEAFF.

V and J are TRBV5-1 and TRBJ2-6; D is unresolved. The V end lost 2 bases, the J end lost 1 base, and 4 bases lay between the germline ends. CDR3 size: 14 residues. The germline V gene has CDR1 SGHRS and CDR2 YFSETQ. The CDR3, as DNA: TGCGCCAGCAGCTTATTTTCTGGGGCCAACGTCCTGACTTTC. The encoded protein is CASSLFSGANVLTF.

This chain uses TRBV7-2 with TRBJ2-3; 8 bases match TRBD1. This CDR3 has 15 residues. Unmatched junction bases numbered 5, after V lost 3 bases and J lost 3 bases. Germline CDR1 and CDR2: SGHTA and FQGNSA. CDR3: CASSFRGRETDTQYF. The DNA of the CDR3 is TGTGCCAGCAGCTTCAGGGGGCGCGAAACAGATACGCAGTATTTT.

V usage is TRBV6-5 and J usage is TRBJ1-2, with TRBD1 matching over 7 bases. This CDR3 is built from 15 residues. V shed 6 bases and J 0 bases; nucleotides not matched to a gene: 7. Germline assignment: CDR1 MNHEY and CDR2 SVGAGI. The CDR3: CASRGDRAPNYGYTF. CDR3 in DNA: TGTGCCAGCAGGGGTGACAGGGCTCCTAACTATGGCTACACCTTC.

The chain is built from TRBV3-1 (or the pseudogene TRBV3-2) and TRBJ1-6; unclear D gene. Between the trimmed V and J ends, which lost 1 base and 7 bases, there was a span of 8 bases. CDR3 size: 14 residues. Germline V gene sequence: CDR1 LGHDT, CDR2 YNNKEL (reference sequence). The chain's CDR3 is CASSQVLGNSPLHF. CDR3 DNA: TGTGCCAGCAGCCAAGTGCTGGGAAATTCACCCCTCCACTTT.

The chain employs TRBV7-8 and TRBJ1-1, with 7 bases fitting TRBD1. CDR3 length equals 16 residues. The V and J ends lost 5 bases and 1 base, in that order; junction bases with no gene match: 10. CDR1 and CDR2 (germline): SGHVS, FQNEAQ. CDR3 protein: CASSKKSGQRNTEAFF. The CDR3 bases are TGTGCCAGCAGCAAGAAGTCGGGACAGAGGAACACTGAAGCTTTCTTT. The full variable domain, with the rest looked up from reference TRBV7-8 and TRBJ1-1, is GAGVSQSPRYKVAKRGQDVALRCDPISGHVSLFWYQQALGQGPEFLTYFQNEAQLDKSGLPSDRFFAERPEGSVSTLKIQRTQQEDSAVYLCASSKKSGQRNTEAFFGQGTRLTVV.

V gene TRBV18 combines with J gene TRBJ2-3; D uncertain. Germline V gene sequence: CDR1 KGHSH, CDR2 LQKENI. Trimming took 1 base from V and 2 from J, leaving 4 bases between them. The CDR3 is made up of 13 amino acids. DNA for the CDR3: TGTGCCAGCTCACCACAATACACAGATACGCAGTATTTT. Residues: CASSPQYTDTQYF. The entire variable domain, with the rest obtained from reference TRBV18 and TRBJ2-3, is as follows: NAGVMQNPRHLVRRRGQEARLRCSPMKGHSHVYWYRQLPEEGLKFMVYLQKENIIDESGMPKERFSAEFPKEGPSILRIQQVVRGDSAAYFCASSPQYTDTQYFGPGTRLTVL.

Remarks on this clone: The conserved closing phenylalanine or tryptophan is absent in this CDR3, likely reflecting a read error. The limits of the CDR3 on the DNA are not certain, so only TCRdb's listed CDR3 is given. This chain joins TRBV23-1 and TRBJ1-2. TRBV23-1 is an ORF for which the function is uncertain. Including both end residues, the CDR3 is 13 amino acids long. The CDR3 sequence is CASSSPGREILRA.

This chain uses TRBV5-1 with TRBJ2-3; 9 positions agree with TRBD2. CDR3 length: 17 residues. V lost 1 base, J lost 2 bases, and 8 bases stayed unmatched. From germline, CDR1 is SGHRS and CDR2 YFSETQ. The CDR3 coding sequence is TGCGCCAGCAGCTTGATGTTTAGCGGGGGACCCACAGATACGCAGTATTTT. It encodes CASSLMFSGGPTDTQYF.

The sample holds one count of this clone. Germline and junction disagree at one end, which may indicate a read error. This chain links TRBV6-2 or TRBV6-3 with TRBJ2-7; perhaps TRBD1 as D (6 bases). Germline CDR1 MNHEY, CDR2 SVGEGT. The length of the CDR3 is 13 residues. CDR3 loop: CASSRQDSSEQYF. The CDR3, as DNA: TGTGCCAGCAGCCGACAGGACTCCTCCGAGCAGTACTTC.

In its sample, this clone was seen once. The chain links TRBV5-4 to TRBJ1-1; D not resolved. CDR3 size: 13 residues. Trimming removed 4 bases from V and 6 bases from J, with 13 bases in between. CDR1 is SGHNT, CDR2 YYREEE, per germline (reference sequence). CDR3 sequence: CASSRITVAEAFF. The CDR3 region has the DNA TGTGCCAGCAGCCGCATTACGGTCGCTGAAGCTTTCTTT.

CDR3 region: CASSITGNLNEKLFF. CDR3 in DNA: TGTGCCAGCAGTATCACCGGGAACCTTAATGAAAAACTGTTTTTT. The chain links TRBV28 to TRBJ1-4, with D unresolved. CDR1 and CDR2 from the germline V gene are MDHEN and SYDVKM. V dropped 5 bases and J dropped 4 bases, with 14 bases sitting between them. The CDR3 spans 15 residues.

The rearrangement joins TRBV19 to TRBJ1-2; D is ambiguous. CDR1 LNHDA and CDR2 SQIVND come from the germline V gene (reference sequence). Trimming removed 6 bases at V and 8 bases at J, with 16 bases between. There are 13 residues in the CDR3. The CDR3 sequence: CASRLTSLGGYTF. For the CDR3, the DNA is TGTGCCAGTAGGCTGACATCCTTAGGCGGCTACACCTTC.

V and J are TRBV6-6 and TRBJ1-5; D gene unclear. The V end was cut by 7 bases, the J end by 0 bases, with 16 bases between. The CDR3 spans 16 residues. Germline values: CDR1 MNHNY, CDR2 SVGAGI (reference sequence). This CDR3 is CASTLGWSYSNQPQHF. The DNA for the CDR3 is TGTGCCAGCACTCTCGGGTGGAGTTATAGCAATCAGCCCCAGCATTTT.

This chain connects TRBV5-4 to TRBJ1-2, with 8 bases identical to TRBD1. Trimming took 0 bases from V and 3 from J; bases not matched to a gene: 4. The CDR3 runs 15 residues. Germline assignment: CDR1 SGHNT and CDR2 YYREEE (reference sequence). CDR3 coding DNA: TGTGCCAGCAGCTTGGCAGGGGGCGATTACTATGGCTACACCTTC. Its translation: CASSLAGGDYYGYTF.

In nucleotides, the CDR3 is TGTGCCAGCAGTTACTCCTCAGGGGGCACCTACGAGCAGTACTTC. It is translated as CASSYSSGGTYEQYF. The gene calls are TRBV6-5 and TRBJ2-7, with 8 bases aligning to TRBD1. The V gene end was trimmed by 0 bases and the J gene end by 2 bases; junction bases not matched to a gene: 3. Germline loops: CDR1 MNHEY, CDR2 SVGAGI. The CDR3 runs 15 residues.

The rearrangement joins TRBV3-1 (or the pseudogene TRBV3-2) to TRBJ2-5; D unclear. Trimming cost V 2 bases and J 5 bases, with 6 bases left between them. Germline V gene data show CDR1 as LGHDT and CDR2 as YNNKEL (reference sequence). This CDR3 is 12 amino acids long. This chain's CDR3 is CASSQIGETQYF. The CDR3 nucleotides read TGTGCCAGCAGCCAAATAGGGGAGACCCAGTACTTC.

This chain connects TRBV15 to TRBJ1-1, with TRBD1 identical over 7 bases. The CDR3 length is 14 residues. J lost 7 bases, V lost 3 bases, and 8 bases had no gene match. Germline CDR1 and CDR2: LNHNV and YYDKDF (reference sequence). This CDR3 is CATSRGDREGEAFF. The DNA for the CDR3 is TGTGCCACCAGCAGGGGAGACAGGGAGGGTGAAGCTTTCTTT.

V is TRBV19 and J is TRBJ2-7; D gene uncertain. This CDR3 is 13 amino acids long. Per the germline V gene, CDR1 is LNHDA and CDR2 is SQIVND (reference sequence). The ends were cut back, 6 bases at V and 5 bases at J, with 14 bases in the middle. The CDR3 DNA is TGTGCCAGTAGGCGGCCGCCTGCGGACGAGCAGTACTTC. This sequence encodes CASRRPPADEQYF.

This chain links TRBV10-3 with TRBJ2-1; 11 bases are shared with TRBD2. Germline V gene sequence: CDR1 ENHRY, CDR2 SYGVKD. The length of the CDR3 is 16 residues. V dropped 6 bases and J dropped 4; count of bases not matched to a gene: 8. The CDR3 DNA is TGTGCCATCAGGGACCCACTAGCGGGGGAATACAATGAGCAGTTCTTC. Protein: CAIRDPLAGEYNEQFF.

This clone was seen once. The chain carries TRBV19 and TRBJ2-5; 7 bases agree with TRBD1. The CDR3 extends over 17 amino acids. Germline V gene sequence: CDR1 LNHDA, CDR2 SQIVND (reference sequence). The J segment lost 0 bases and the V segment lost 2 bases, leaving 9 bases of the junction unmatched. CDR3 loop: CASSIRGQQGYQETQYF. CDR3 bases: TGTGCCAGTAGTATAAGGGGCCAACAGGGGTACCAAGAGACCCAGTACTTC.

The chain links TRBV7-9 to TRBJ2-5, with a possible D match to TRBD1 (5 bases). Germline assignment: CDR1 SEHNR and CDR2 FQNEAQ (reference sequence). V was cut by 1 base and J by 1 base, with 10 bases left in between. The CDR3 covers 15 residues. CDR3 sequence reads: CASSLVRGFQETQYF. CDR3 bases: TGTGCCAGCAGCTTAGTTAGGGGATTCCAAGAGACCCAGTACTTC. The full variable domain, completed using reference TRBV7-9 and TRBJ2-5, is DTGVSQNPRHKITKRGQNVTFRCDPISEHNRLYWYRQTLGQGPEFLTYFQNEAQLEKSRLLSDRFSAERPKGSFSTLEIQRTEQGDSAMYLCASSLVRGFQETQYFGPGTRLLVL.

This chain joins TRBV3-1 (or the pseudogene TRBV3-2) and TRBJ2-7; D perhaps matches TRBD1 (6 bases). CDR1 is LGHDT and CDR2 is YNNKEL in the germline V gene (reference sequence). V was trimmed by 2 bases and J by 4 bases, leaving 12 bases between them. The CDR3 sequence is 14 residues long. The CDR3 DNA sequence: TGTGCCAGCAGCCAATTTTACAGGGATTACGAGCAGTACTTC. This codes for CASSQFYRDYEQYF.

The rearrangement joins TRBV15 to TRBJ1-2; a weak D match, TRBD1 (5 bases). The germline V gene encodes CDR1 LNHNV and CDR2 YYDKDF (reference sequence). Trimming removed 1 base at V and 2 bases at J, with 5 bases between. The CDR3 sequence is 13 residues long. The CDR3 DNA reads TGTGCCACCAGCAGAGCAGGGAACTATGGCTACACCTTC. Its translation: CATSRAGNYGYTF.

This clone has only one observation. The chain recombines TRBV11-3 with TRBJ2-5, with a weak D call TRBD1 (6 bases). Germline V gives CDR1 SGHNT, CDR2 YENEEA. The CDR3 is 15 amino acids. V lost 0 bases, J lost 5 bases, and 13 bases lay in between. DNA of the CDR3: TGTGCCAGCAGCTTAGAACCTGGACAGTGGGAGACCCAGTACTTC. Amino acids: CASSLEPGQWETQYF.

Only one count was recorded for this clone. This chain joins TRBV7-8 and TRBJ1-5; D is unclear. V shed 1 base and J shed 1 base, with 8 bases lying between them. Germline assignment: CDR1 SGHVS and CDR2 FQNEAQ. This CDR3 has 15 amino acids. CDR3 amino acids: CASSLELRSNQPQHF. In nucleotides, the CDR3 is TGTGCCAGCAGCTTAGAGCTTAGAAGCAATCAGCCCCAGCATTTT. The whole variable domain, remainder taken from reference TRBV7-8 and TRBJ1-5, is GAGVSQSPRYKVAKRGQDVALRCDPISGHVSLFWYQQALGQGPEFLTYFQNEAQLDKSGLPSDRFFAERPEGSVSTLKIQRTQQEDSAVYLCASSLELRSNQPQHFGDGTRLSIL.

This clone was observed a handful of times. The rearrangement uses TRBV28 and TRBJ2-5; TRBD1 matches at 10 bases. Trimming cost V 5 bases and J 2 bases; bases outside gene matches: 8. CDR1 is MDHEN and CDR2 is SYDVKM in the germline V gene. This CDR3 comprises 16 residues. CDR3 residues: CASSRTGTGDQETQYF. Here the CDR3 DNA reads TGTGCCAGCAGTAGGACCGGGACAGGGGATCAAGAGACCCAGTACTTC.

The chain recombines TRBV16 with TRBJ1-1; D uncertain. CDR3 size: 14 residues. V was cut by 1 base and J by 1 base, with 7 bases left in between. Germline V CDR1 and CDR2: KGHSY, FQNENV. CDR3: CASSQLGRNTEAFF. CDR3 coding DNA: TGTGCCAGCAGCCAATTAGGGAGGAACACTGAAGCTTTCTTT. Full variable domain (missing parts from reference TRBV16 and TRBJ1-1): GEEVAQTPKHLVRGEGQKAKLYCAPIKGHSYVFWYQQVLKNEFKFLISFQNENVFDETGMPKERFSAKCLPNSPCSLEIQATKLEDSAVYFCASSQLGRNTEAFFGQGTRLTVV.

The chain links TRBV5-1 to TRBJ1-1; D possibly corresponds to TRBD1 (6 bases). V lost 5 bases and J 1 base, leaving 15 bases between the germline ends. The CDR3 runs 15 residues. Germline-derived CDR1 and CDR2 are SGHRS and YFSETQ. The CDR3, as DNA: TGCGCCAGCAGTTCTTCCGGGACACCGAACACTGAAGCTTTCTTT. Translated: CASSSSGTPNTEAFF.

The chain is built from TRBV6-5 and TRBJ1-5; 7 nucleotides match TRBD1. Germline CDR1 MNHEY, CDR2 SVGAGI. V lost 6 bases, J lost 5 bases, and 7 bases stayed unmatched. There are 14 residues in the CDR3. This CDR3 reads CASRPGQTDQPQHF. The CDR3 nucleotides are TGTGCCAGCAGACCGGGACAGACAGATCAGCCCCAGCATTTT.

The chain links TRBV5-4 to TRBJ1-2; D is possibly TRBD1 (6 bases). Per the germline V gene, CDR1 is SGHNT and CDR2 is YYREEE (reference sequence). CDR3 length: 14 residues. V was cut by 4 bases and J by 8 bases, with 18 bases left in between. The CDR3 nucleotides are TGTGCCAGCAGCCTGTGGGGGGGCGCTGAAGGCTACACCTTC. Encoded protein: CASSLWGGAEGYTF.